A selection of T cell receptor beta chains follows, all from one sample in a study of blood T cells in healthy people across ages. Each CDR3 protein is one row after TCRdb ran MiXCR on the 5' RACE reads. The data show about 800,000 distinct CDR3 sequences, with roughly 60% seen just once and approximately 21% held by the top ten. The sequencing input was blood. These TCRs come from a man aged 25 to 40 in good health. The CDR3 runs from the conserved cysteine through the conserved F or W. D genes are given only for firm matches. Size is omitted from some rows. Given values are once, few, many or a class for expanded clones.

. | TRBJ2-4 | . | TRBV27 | TGTGCCAGCAGTTTCGCCGGGTTAGAGCAGTACTTC | CASSFAGLEQYF
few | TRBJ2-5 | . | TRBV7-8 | TGTGCCAGCAGCTTGTTACACGGATACAATGAGCAGTACTTC | CASSLLHGYNEQYF
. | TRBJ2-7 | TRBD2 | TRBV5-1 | TGCGCCAGCAGCATGATAGCGGGAGGAGAGTACAATGAGCAGTACTTC | CASSMIAGGEYNEQYF
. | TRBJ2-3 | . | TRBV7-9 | TGTGCCAGCAGCTTAACTAGGTTCCTGGCAGATACGCAGTATTTT | CASSLTRFLADTQYF
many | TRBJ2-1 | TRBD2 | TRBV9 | TGTGCCAGCAGCAGCAGCGGGGCAAGTAGCAATGAGCAGTTCTTC | CASSSSGASSNEQFF
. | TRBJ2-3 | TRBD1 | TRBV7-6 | TGTGCCAGCAGCTTAGCAGGGGGCCGATCTAGCACAGATACGCAGTATTTT | CASSLAGGRSSTDTQYF
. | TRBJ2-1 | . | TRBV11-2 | TGTGCCAGCACGGGAAGGGGGATGACAGAGCAGTTCTTC | CASTGRGMTEQFF
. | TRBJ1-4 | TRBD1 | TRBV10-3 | TGTGCCACCCAGGGGGTCGCTAATGAAAAACTGTTTTTT | CATQGVANEKLFF
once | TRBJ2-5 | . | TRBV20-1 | TGCAGTGTTCCCTCCGAAGATGCACCTGGCCAAGAGACCCAGTACTTC | CSVPSEDAPGQETQYF
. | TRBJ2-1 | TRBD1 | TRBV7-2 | TGTGCCAGCAGACAGGGGACAGGGGTTAGGAATGAGCAGTTCTTC | CASRQGTGVRNEQFF
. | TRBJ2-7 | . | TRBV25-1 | TGTGCCAGCAGGAACGCCTACGAGCAGTACTTC | CASRNAYEQYF
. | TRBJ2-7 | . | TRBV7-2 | TGTGCCAGCAGCTTAGATGGCGGAGCCAGCTCCTACGAGCAGTACTTC | CASSLDGGASSYEQYF
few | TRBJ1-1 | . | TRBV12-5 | TGTGCTAGTGGTTTGTCGCGTGTAGCTTTCTTT | CASGLSRVAFF
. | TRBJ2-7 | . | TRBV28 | TGTGCCAGCAGTTTGCCTCAGCGTGACGAGCAGTACTTC | CASSLPQRDEQYF
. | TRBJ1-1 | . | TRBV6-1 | TGTGCCAGCAGTCAAGGTTTCACTGAAGCTTTCTTT | CASSQGFTEAFF
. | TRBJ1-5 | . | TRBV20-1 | TGCAGTGCTAGAGTGCTCGATCTCAATCAGCCCCAGCATTTT | CSARVLDLNQPQHF